This T cell receptor (beta chain) appears in the sequencing data of a study of beta chain features in type 1 diabetes. Isolated RNA was reverse transcribed in full, so expressed TCRB transcripts were sequenced. The method was immunoSEQ multiplex PCR; TCRdb's version includes in-frame clones alone and lacks a portion of them. The sample records 600,000 to 750,000 clones, roughly 12% being singletons. A remark on this clone: The antigen is unknown.

Whole-study results and caveats: Shortening of TCRB CDR3s, moderate but significant, appeared in all four CD4+ subsets of Type 1 diabetes patients.

Looked up from germline, CDR1 is SNHLY and CDR2 is FYNNEI. The CDR3 loop spans 15 amino acids. V dropped 6 bases and J dropped 0 bases, with 12 bases sitting between them. The sequence came from a man aged 25 to 40 with type 1 diabetes. The sample consisted of naive CD4+ T cells from blood. This chain uses TRBV2 with TRBJ2-1, with D perhaps TRBD1 (6 bases). The CDR3 nucleotides read TGTGCCAGCAGAATACAGGGCCACTCCTACAATGAGCAGTTCTTC. Translated: CASRIQGHSYNEQFF.